What follows is one T cell receptor (beta chain) and its context. Primers for the PCR totalled 60 Vbeta and 13 Jbeta. Sequencing was performed with immunoSEQ multiplex PCR; in TCRdb, only in-frame clones are kept and a portion is missing. The data show under 150,000 clones, approximately 78% seen once. This sample is drawn from a study of cytomegalovirus exposure and HLA in healthy donors. The CDR3 spans 17 residues. V was clipped by 2 bases and J by 1 base, with 14 bases between them. In germline, CDR1 is SEHNR, CDR2 FQNEAQ (reference sequence). The J gene is TRBJ1-4, the V gene TRBV7-9; tentatively, D is TRBD1 (6 bases). The sequence derives from a woman aged 50 to 60 in good health and CMV-seropositive. Sequencing was performed on PBMCs. The CDR3 sequence: CASSLPLTGLTNEKLFF. The CDR3 DNA is TGTGCCAGCAGCTTACCCTTAACAGGGTTAACTAATGAAAAACTGTTTTTT.